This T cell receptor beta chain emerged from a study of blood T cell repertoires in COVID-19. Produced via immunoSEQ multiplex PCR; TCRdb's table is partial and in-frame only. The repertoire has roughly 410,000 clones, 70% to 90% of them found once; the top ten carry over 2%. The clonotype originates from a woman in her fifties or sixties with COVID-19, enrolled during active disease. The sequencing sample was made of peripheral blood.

The CDR3 nucleotides read TGTGCCAGCAGCCTCGCGGGGAGGGTAGGCGGCTACACCTTC. Protein: CASSLAGRVGGYTF. The V and J genes are TRBV5-4 and TRBJ1-2; D remains unclear. This CDR3 is 14 amino acids long. The ends were cut back, 4 bases at V and 8 bases at J, with 18 bases in the middle. CDR1 is SGHNT, CDR2 YYREEE, per germline (reference sequence).